One sample yielded the 16 T cell receptor beta chains listed below, sequenced in a study of blood T cell repertoires in COVID-19. Using immunoSEQ multiplex PCR, the repertoire was profiled, and TCRdb retains in-frame clones only, with some absent. Of about 150,000 clones listed, about 90% were seen once; the top ten hold approximately 4.3%. Sequenced input: PBMCs or T cells enriched from blood (not recorded which). The receptors were sampled from a woman in her 40s who had been exposed to COVID-19.

The V call is TRBV19, the J call TRBJ2-7; a possible D gene is TRBD1 (6 bases). The germline V and J ends were trimmed by 4 bases and 2 bases, with 15 bases remaining between them. The CDR3 length is 15 residues. Per germline, CDR1 LNHDA and CDR2 SQIVND (reference sequence). CDR3 bases: TGTGCCAGTAGTAGGGTTACAGGGAATCCCTACGAGCAGTACTTC. This codes for CASSRVTGNPYEQYF.

This chain joins TRBV10-1 and TRBJ1-1; D gene ambiguous. The V and J ends lost 0 bases and 11 bases respectively, with 13 bases between them. The CDR3 extends over 13 amino acids. The germline CDR1 and CDR2 sequences are WNHNN and SYGVQD (reference sequence). CDR3 DNA: TGCGCCAGCAGTGAGTCGACACCCCGCGAGGCTTTCTTT. Protein product: CASSESTPREAFF.

This chain links TRBV10-3 with TRBJ1-1, with 7 bases matching TRBD1. The germline CDR1 and CDR2 sequences are ENHRY and SYGVKD. This CDR3 is 13 amino acids long. The junction had 5 bases not matched to a gene; V was cut back by 7 bases and J by 3 bases. This CDR3 reads CAIMKTGDTEAFF. The CDR3, as DNA: TGTGCCATCATGAAAACAGGGGACACTGAAGCTTTCTTT.

V usage is TRBV6-1 and J usage is TRBJ2-7, with D perhaps matching TRBD2 (6 bases). V shed 3 bases and J shed 4 bases, with 19 bases lying between them. The germline gives CDR1 MNHNS, CDR2 SASEGT. The CDR3 is made up of 16 amino acids. CDR3 sequence reads: CASSEAMGGLAYEQYF. In DNA, the CDR3 is TGTGCCAGCAGTGAGGCAATGGGGGGTTTGGCGTACGAGCAGTACTTC.

The DNA of the CDR3 is TGTGCCAGCAGCTTAACACAGGGGGGCTCCTACAATGAGCAGTTCTTC. Its protein is CASSLTQGGSYNEQFF. This chain connects TRBV7-9 to TRBJ2-1, with 8 bases matching TRBD1. Per the germline V gene, CDR1 is SEHNR and CDR2 is FQNEAQ (reference sequence). V lost 2 bases to trimming and J lost 0 bases; unmatched junction nucleotides: 3. The CDR3 is made up of 16 amino acids.

This sequence joins TRBV18 and TRBJ2-1; tentative D call: TRBD2 (6 bases). V lost 4 bases to trimming and J lost 4 bases, with 8 bases between them. There are 13 residues in the CDR3. CDR1 and CDR2 from the germline V gene are KGHSH and LQKENI. The DNA of the CDR3 is TGTGCCAGCTCACGGGACTTTTACAATGAGCAGTTCTTC. It is translated as CASSRDFYNEQFF. Looking up the rest from reference TRBV18 and TRBJ2-1 gives the full variable domain: NAGVMQNPRHLVRRRGQEARLRCSPMKGHSHVYWYRQLPEEGLKFMVYLQKENIIDESGMPKERFSAEFPKEGPSILRIQQVVRGDSAAYFCASSRDFYNEQFFGPGTRLTVL.

The chain joins TRBV18 to TRBJ2-7, with 9 bases matching TRBD2. Germline CDR1 and CDR2: KGHSH and LQKENI. V lost 3 bases and J lost 0; bases outside the gene matches: 12. The CDR3 totals 18 residues. This CDR3 is CASSPRWVAGGSSYEQYF. In DNA, the CDR3 is TGTGCCAGCTCACCCCGATGGGTGGCGGGAGGGTCCTCCTACGAGCAGTACTTC.

The DNA of the CDR3 is TGTGCCAGCAGCTGGGGACAGGGTTCCAATCAGCCCCAGCATTTT. Encoded protein: CASSWGQGSNQPQHF. The chain joins TRBV7-2 to TRBJ1-5, with 9 bases that match TRBD1. Germline lookup yields CDR1 SGHTA and CDR2 FQGNSA. This CDR3 spans 15 amino acids. Trimming took 4 bases from V and 3 from J; bases not matched to a gene: 4.

The chain has TRBV7-2 and TRBJ1-5; D is perhaps TRBD1 (5 bases). CDR3 length equals 15 residues. Germline assignment: CDR1 SGHTA and CDR2 FQGNSA. Trimming removed 5 bases from V and 4 bases from J, with 15 bases in between. CDR3 loop: CASSETAAKNQPQHF. The CDR3 DNA reads as TGTGCCAGCAGCGAGACAGCAGCTAAAAATCAGCCCCAGCATTTT.

This clone has only one observation. The V call is TRBV29-1, the J call TRBJ1-1; no clear D gene. CDR1 is SQVTM and CDR2 is ANQGSEA in the germline V gene. Trimming took 1 base from V and 4 from J, leaving 13 bases between them. CDR3 size: 14 residues. CDR3 DNA: TGCAGCGTTGAAGGAGGGCTCAAAGGCACTGAAGCTTTCTTT. This sequence encodes CSVEGGLKGTEAFF.

The chain recombines TRBV12-2 with TRBJ2-2; the table's D call, TRBD1, has no DNA check behind it. TRBV12-2 is a listed pseudogene. The CDR3 consists of 15 residues. CDR3 sequence: CASRFRGQPTGELFF. The CDR3 DNA reads as TGTGCAAGTCGCTTCAGGGGACAACCTACCGGGGAGCTGTTTTTT.

V usage is TRBV5-5 and J usage is TRBJ2-3, with TRBD1 matching 7 bases. V lost 4 bases and J lost 0; bases outside the gene matches: 11. CDR3 length: 17 residues. Per germline, CDR1 SGHKS and CDR2 YYEKEE (reference sequence). The CDR3: CASSTWTGTTSTDTQYF. The CDR3, as DNA: TGTGCCAGCAGCACCTGGACAGGAACTACGAGCACAGATACGCAGTATTTT. Based on the CDR3 plus reference TRBV5-5 and TRBJ2-3, the full variable domain is DAGVTQSPTHLIKTRGQQVTLRCSPISGHKSVSWYQQVLGQGPQFIFQYYEKEERGRGNFPDRFSARQFPNYSSELNVNALLLGDSALYLCASSTWTGTTSTDTQYFGPGTRLTVL.

The gene calls are TRBV19 and TRBJ2-7; TRBD1 is a possible D gene (6 bases). This CDR3 spans 15 amino acids. Trimming shortened V by 4 bases and J by 0 bases, and 13 bases separated the two germline ends. CDR1 and CDR2 (germline): LNHDA, SQIVND (reference sequence). The CDR3 spells CASSSLGTISYEQYF. CDR3 DNA sequence: TGTGCCAGTAGTAGTCTCGGGACAATCTCCTACGAGCAGTACTTC.

This clone was counted a single time. The chain combines TRBV2 with TRBJ2-5, with D unresolved. Trimming stripped 4 bases from V and 5 bases from J, with 8 bases between. In germline, CDR1 is SNHLY, CDR2 FYNNEI. The CDR3 loop spans 12 amino acids. The CDR3, as DNA: TGTGCCAGCAGTGGTCCCGGGGAGACCCAGTACTTC. This gives the protein CASSGPGETQYF.

This chain joins TRBV3-1 (or the pseudogene TRBV3-2) and TRBJ1-5; no firm D call. Deletions cut 1 base from V and 0 bases from J, with 7 bases between. The germline CDR1 and CDR2 sequences are LGHDT and YNNKEL (reference sequence). The CDR3 loop spans 15 amino acids. CDR3 sequence (DNA): TGTGCCAGCAGCCAAGCTGGCAGTAGCAATCAGCCCCAGCATTTT. Protein: CASSQAGSSNQPQHF.

The J gene is TRBJ1-6, the V gene TRBV28; a possible D gene is TRBD1 (6 bases). V gave up 3 bases and J gave up 12 bases, with 15 bases separating them. The CDR3 totals 14 residues. Germline CDR1 and CDR2: MDHEN and SYDVKM. Here the CDR3 DNA reads TGTGCCAGCAGTTTCGAGTTTCAGGGGAGACCCCTCCACTTT. Protein: CASSFEFQGRPLHF.